The 4 T cell receptor beta chains presented below share a single source sample, sequenced in a study of T cell repertoires in aging, cancer and after chemotherapy. Amplification of TCR beta used genomic DNA extracted from peripheral blood. TRB rearrangements spanning V, D and J were amplified using mixed TRB-A/B primers. TCRdb itself ran the multiplex PCR reads through MiXCR, one entry per CDR3 protein. The sample includes 9,500 to 15,000 distinct CDR3 sequences, about 31% seen only once; the top ten take 10%. Sequenced: blood. Source of these receptors: a human donor in good health. The donor label of this sample is uncertain.

This clonotype is medium-sized. This chain connects TRBV15 to TRBJ2-3, with D unclear. This CDR3 is 15 amino acids long. Trimming cost V 0 bases and J 1 base, with 8 bases left between them. CDR1 and CDR2 from the germline V gene are LNHNV and YYDKDF (reference sequence). The CDR3 region is CATSRDSGGTDTQYF. Here the CDR3 DNA reads TGTGCCACCAGCAGAGATAGTGGGGGCACAGATACGCAGTATTTT.

In regard to this clonotype: A much more abundant neighbour one base away suggests this may be a read error. The chain carries TRBV29-1 and TRBJ1-2; 8 nucleotides line up with TRBD1. The CDR3 extends over 13 amino acids. Germline CDR1 SQVTM, CDR2 ANQGSEA. Germline trimming cut 3 bases from V and 8 bases from J; bases unmatched to any gene: 8. DNA of the CDR3: TGCAGCGTTGATCACGGACAGGGTAGGGGCTACACCTTC. This codes for CSVDHGQGRGYTF.

This clonotype was counted only a few times. The chain recombines TRBV12-3 or TRBV12-4 with TRBJ1-3, with D hard to call. V lost 6 bases, J lost 0 bases, and 9 bases lay in between. The CDR3 contains 14 residues. The CDR3 nucleotides read TGTGCCAGCAGATACTTAAGCTCTGGAAACACCATATATTTT. As protein: CASRYLSSGNTIYF.

This clonotype was counted between two and nine times. J is TRBJ2-1 and V is TRBV6-4; TRBD2 matches 15 bases. CDR1 and CDR2 from the germline V gene are MRHNA and SNTAGT. CDR3 length: 19 residues. Trimming removed 6 bases from V and 3 bases from J; junction bases left unmatched: 12. The CDR3 sequence: CASSNLRTSGGAVYNEQFF. The CDR3 DNA sequence: TGTGCCAGCAGCAACCTTCGGACTAGCGGGGGGGCCGTCTACAATGAGCAGTTCTTC.